The T cell receptor (beta chain) under discussion was sequenced for a study of monozygotic twins with inflammatory bowel disease. CDR3 size: 16 residues. TCRdb reprocessed the 5' RACE reads; each CDR3 protein has one entry and no DNA is given. The sample's table shows more than 120,000 distinct CDR3 sequences. For every donor, one blood sample of approximately 2.5 ml was drawn. This chain connects TRBV12-3 or TRBV12-4 to TRBJ1-5; as DNA is missing, the TRBD1 call by TCRdb cannot be tested. The receptor comes from a human donor with ulcerative colitis or Crohn's disease, or a healthy co-twin of an affected twin (not recorded which). Sequencing was performed on blood. CDR3 loop: CASSYQRQGRNQPQHF.